Listed below are T cell receptor beta chains from one sample, sequenced in a study of cytomegalovirus exposure and HLA in healthy donors. Clones were read by immunoSEQ multiplex PCR, and TCRdb kept only the in-frame ones, dropping some. The sample carries about 120,000 clones, about 68% recorded once. Sequencing was carried out using PBMCs. The receptors here all came from a middle-aged woman in good health and CMV-seropositive. CDR3s include the opening cysteine and the closing phenylalanine or tryptophan. D genes are given only for firm matches. Only part of the rows carry a size: once, few, many, or a class if the clone is expanded.

V gene: TRBV2; J gene: TRBJ2-7; D gene: TRBD1; clone size: few; CDR3 DNA: TGTGCCAGCAGGGGACAGGGGACTTCCTACGAGCAGTACTTC; CDR3 protein: CASRGQGTSYEQYF
V gene: TRBV5-1; J gene: TRBJ2-7; D gene: .; clone size: .; CDR3 DNA: TGCGCCAGCAGCTTGGATCCAAGCTACGAGCAGTACTTC; CDR3 protein: CASSLDPSYEQYF
V gene: TRBV19; J gene: TRBJ1-1; D gene: .; clone size: .; CDR3 DNA: TGTGCCGTCGACCAAGGGAGCATGAACACTGAAGCTTTCTTT; CDR3 protein: CAVDQGSMNTEAFF
V gene: TRBV28; J gene: TRBJ2-1; D gene: .; clone size: .; CDR3 DNA: TGTGCCAGCATCTGGGATTCGGCGGAGGGCTACAATGAGCAGTTCTTC; CDR3 protein: CASIWDSAEGYNEQFF
V gene: TRBV25-1; J gene: TRBJ1-5; D gene: .; clone size: .; CDR3 DNA: TGTGCCAGCAGGCAGGGTTGGATAGTTAGCAATCAGCCCCAGCATTTT; CDR3 protein: CASRQGWIVSNQPQHF
V gene: TRBV6-1; J gene: TRBJ2-2; D gene: .; clone size: once; CDR3 DNA: TGTGCCAGCAGCGCCGTCGACAGCCTTCCCGGGGAGCTGTTTTTT; CDR3 protein: CASSAVDSLPGELFF
V gene: TRBV2; J gene: TRBJ2-7; D gene: .; clone size: .; CDR3 DNA: TGTGCCAGCAGTGTCCTTACAGGGTCCGAGCAGTACTTC; CDR3 protein: CASSVLTGSEQYF
V gene: TRBV29-1; J gene: TRBJ2-6; D gene: .; clone size: .; CDR3 DNA: TGCAGCGTTGGCCCTGGGGCGGATGGGGCCAACGTCCTGACTTTC; CDR3 protein: CSVGPGADGANVLTF
V gene: TRBV5-1; J gene: TRBJ2-7; D gene: TRBD1; clone size: .; CDR3 DNA: TGCGCCAGCAGCTCGGGACAGAGCACCTACGAGCAGTACTTC; CDR3 protein: CASSSGQSTYEQYF
V gene: TRBV7-2; J gene: TRBJ2-2; D gene: TRBD2; clone size: .; CDR3 DNA: TGTGCCAGCAGCTCATTCCCGCTAGCGGGAGGTGGCACCGGGGAGCTGTTTTTT; CDR3 protein: CASSSFPLAGGGTGELFF
V gene: TRBV5-1; J gene: TRBJ2-2; D gene: TRBD2; clone size: few; CDR3 DNA: TGCGCCAGCAGCTTGGCCAGGACGGGAGGGCCGAACACCGGGGAGCTGTTTTTT; CDR3 protein: CASSLARTGGPNTGELFF
V gene: TRBV5-1; J gene: TRBJ1-1; D gene: TRBD1; clone size: .; CDR3 DNA: TGCGCCAGCAGCCGCACAGGGGGCGCGCCGTCCACTGAAGCTTTCTTT; CDR3 protein: CASSRTGGAPSTEAFF
V gene: TRBV29-1; J gene: TRBJ2-3; D gene: .; clone size: few; CDR3 DNA: TGCAGCGTTATCTCTAGCTTTAGCACAGATACGCAGTATTTT; CDR3 protein: CSVISSFSTDTQYF
V gene: TRBV25-1; J gene: TRBJ2-1; D gene: TRBD1; clone size: few; CDR3 DNA: TGTGCCAGCAGTGAATACGGGACAGGGGTTAATGAGCAGTTCTTC; CDR3 protein: CASSEYGTGVNEQFF
V gene: TRBV4-3; J gene: TRBJ1-2; D gene: .; clone size: .; CDR3 DNA: TGCGCCAGCCTTAAGGGGGTCGGCTACACCTTC; CDR3 protein: CASLKGVGYTF
V gene: TRBV6-1; J gene: TRBJ1-4; D gene: .; clone size: once; CDR3 DNA: TGTGTAGTATCGCCGGAGCCAGAGCCTGAAAAACTGTTTTTT; CDR3 protein: CVVSPEPEPEKLFF
V gene: TRBV6-1; J gene: TRBJ2-2; D gene: .; clone size: .; CDR3 DNA: TGTGCCAGCAGTGAACCAGGGTTTCTTTCCGGGGAGCTGTTTTTT; CDR3 protein: CASSEPGFLSGELFF
V gene: TRBV11-2; J gene: TRBJ2-3; D gene: .; clone size: .; CDR3 DNA: TGTGCCAGCAGCGGTCCTGAGTCTACGCAGTATTTT; CDR3 protein: CASSGPESTQYF
V gene: TRBV15; J gene: TRBJ2-7; D gene: TRBD2; clone size: .; CDR3 DNA: TGTGCCACCAGCAGATCGTTACTAGCGGGAGCCTACGAGCAGTACTTC; CDR3 protein: CATSRSLLAGAYEQYF
V gene: TRBV2; J gene: TRBJ2-1; D gene: TRBD2; clone size: .; CDR3 DNA: TGTGCCAGCAGTGAACTAGCGGGAGCCGGTGAGCAGTTCTTC; CDR3 protein: CASSELAGAGEQFF
V gene: TRBV5-1; J gene: TRBJ2-5; D gene: .; clone size: .; CDR3 DNA: TGCGCCAGCAGCTCCTTCCAAGAGACCCAGTACTTC; CDR3 protein: CASSSFQETQYF
V gene: TRBV7-9; J gene: TRBJ2-7; D gene: TRBD2; clone size: few; CDR3 DNA: TGTGCCAGCAGTTATTTCGGCGGGAGAACGGATGAGCAGTACTTC; CDR3 protein: CASSYFGGRTDEQYF
V gene: TRBV27; J gene: TRBJ2-2; D gene: .; clone size: .; CDR3 DNA: TGTGCCAGCAGAAGATCGGTGAACACCGGGGAGCTGTTTTTT; CDR3 protein: CASRRSVNTGELFF
V gene: TRBV5-4; J gene: TRBJ2-1; D gene: TRBD2; clone size: .; CDR3 DNA: TGTGCCAGCAGCAGGCTAGCGGGAGGGACCAATGAGCAGTTCTTC; CDR3 protein: CASSRLAGGTNEQFF
V gene: TRBV6-6; J gene: TRBJ1-6; D gene: .; clone size: .; CDR3 DNA: TGTGCCAGCAGCCCCCCGGACAGCCGAAATTCACCCCTCCACTTT; CDR3 protein: CASSPPDSRNSPLHF
V gene: TRBV7-3; J gene: TRBJ2-1; D gene: TRBD2; clone size: few; CDR3 DNA: TGTGCCAGCAGCTTATCCGGGAGGCCCAAGTACAATGAGCAGTTCTTC; CDR3 protein: CASSLSGRPKYNEQFF
V gene: TRBV14; J gene: TRBJ2-1; D gene: TRBD2; clone size: once; CDR3 DNA: TGTGCCAGCAGCCACCGCCGCTTAGGCCCTAGCGGGACTTCCTACAATGAGCAGTTCTTC; CDR3 protein: CASSHRRLGPSGTSYNEQFF
V gene: TRBV27; J gene: TRBJ2-2; D gene: .; clone size: .; CDR3 DNA: TGTGCCAGCAGAAAATCGGGTACCGTCACCGGGGAGCTGTTTTTT; CDR3 protein: CASRKSGTVTGELFF
V gene: TRBV19; J gene: TRBJ2-7; D gene: .; clone size: .; CDR3 DNA: TGTGCCAGTAGTATGAAAGCCGTTTCCTACGAGCAGTACTTC; CDR3 protein: CASSMKAVSYEQYF
V gene: TRBV4-3; J gene: TRBJ1-2; D gene: .; clone size: .; CDR3 DNA: TGCGCCAGCAGCCAAGATAGGGTGAACTCGGGAGGCTATGGCTACACCTTC; CDR3 protein: CASSQDRVNSGGYGYTF
V gene: TRBV6-6; J gene: TRBJ2-1; D gene: TRBD1; clone size: .; CDR3 DNA: TGTGCCAGCAGTGGACAGGGGGTAGTAGAGCAGTTCTTC; CDR3 protein: CASSGQGVVEQFF
V gene: TRBV7-7; J gene: TRBJ2-5; D gene: TRBD1; clone size: .; CDR3 DNA: TGTGCTAGCAGCCGGGACAGGGAGGAGACCCAGTACTTC; CDR3 protein: CASSRDREETQYF
V gene: TRBV28; J gene: TRBJ2-7; D gene: .; clone size: .; CDR3 DNA: TGTGCCAGCAGTTTGTCCGGAGTCCGCGAGCAGTACTTC; CDR3 protein: CASSLSGVREQYF
V gene: TRBV7-9; J gene: TRBJ1-1; D gene: TRBD1; clone size: .; CDR3 DNA: TGTGCCACTCGACAGGGGGTGAACACTGAAGCTTTCTTT; CDR3 protein: CATRQGVNTEAFF
V gene: TRBV12-5; J gene: TRBJ2-5; D gene: .; clone size: .; CDR3 DNA: TGTGCTAGTGGTTCAGGGCAGTACTTC; CDR3 protein: CASGSGQYF
V gene: TRBV29-1; J gene: TRBJ2-5; D gene: TRBD2; clone size: few; CDR3 DNA: TGCAGCGCTGGGACTAGCGGACAAGAGACCCAGTACTTC; CDR3 protein: CSAGTSGQETQYF
V gene: TRBV4-1; J gene: TRBJ2-3; D gene: TRBD1; clone size: .; CDR3 DNA: TGCGCCAGCACCAAGCCGGGACAGGGGGGCACTGGGGATACGCAGTATTTT; CDR3 protein: CASTKPGQGGTGDTQYF
V gene: TRBV6-5; J gene: TRBJ2-1; D gene: TRBD2; clone size: .; CDR3 DNA: TGTGCCAGTATAGCGGGAGGCACCCAAGGGGAGCAGTTCTTC; CDR3 protein: CASIAGGTQGEQFF
V gene: TRBV30; J gene: TRBJ1-2; D gene: .; clone size: .; CDR3 DNA: TGTGCCTGGAGTGACCCGGGTCAAGCTAACTATGGCTACACCTTC; CDR3 protein: CAWSDPGQANYGYTF
V gene: TRBV27; J gene: TRBJ2-7; D gene: TRBD2; clone size: .; CDR3 DNA: TGTGCCAGCAGACATCAGCGGGAGGGCCGCGAGCAGTACTTC; CDR3 protein: CASRHQREGREQYF
V gene: TRBV27; J gene: TRBJ2-1; D gene: TRBD2; clone size: once; CDR3 DNA: TGTGCCAGCAGCCGGCCTCGAGCTAGCGGGAGGGCCTATGAGCAGTTCTTC; CDR3 protein: CASSRPRASGRAYEQFF
V gene: TRBV29-1; J gene: TRBJ2-7; D gene: .; clone size: .; CDR3 DNA: TGCAGCGTTCTCCCTTCTAACTCCTACGAGCAGTACTTC; CDR3 protein: CSVLPSNSYEQYF
V gene: TRBV28; J gene: TRBJ1-4; D gene: .; clone size: .; CDR3 DNA: TGTGCCAGCAGTTTCTCGGGGGGAGATGAAAAACTGTTTTTT; CDR3 protein: CASSFSGGDEKLFF
V gene: TRBV6-1; J gene: TRBJ2-7; D gene: TRBD2; clone size: once; CDR3 DNA: TGTGCCAGCAGGCTAGCGGGAGGGCCGGGGGAGCAGTACTTC; CDR3 protein: CASRLAGGPGEQYF
V gene: TRBV6-5; J gene: TRBJ2-7; D gene: .; clone size: .; CDR3 DNA: TGTGCCAGCAAGGGGGTCCTCGGTTCCTACGAGCAGTACTTC; CDR3 protein: CASKGVLGSYEQYF
V gene: TRBV2; J gene: TRBJ2-7; D gene: .; clone size: .; CDR3 DNA: TGTGCCAGCAGTCAGGAGGCAGGGGCCTACGAGCAGTACTTC; CDR3 protein: CASSQEAGAYEQYF
V gene: TRBV28; J gene: TRBJ2-3; D gene: TRBD2; clone size: .; CDR3 DNA: TGTGCCAGTCCCCCCGGGAGGGCCGTTCAGAATACGCAGTATTTT; CDR3 protein: CASPPGRAVQNTQYF
V gene: TRBV5-1; J gene: TRBJ2-3; D gene: .; clone size: .; CDR3 DNA: TGCGCCAGCAGCTGGGGCGAGTCAAGCACAGATACGCAGTATTTT; CDR3 protein: CASSWGESSTDTQYF
V gene: TRBV9; J gene: TRBJ1-1; D gene: TRBD1; clone size: .; CDR3 DNA: TGTGCCAGCACTACAGGGGCCTCTATGAACACTGAAGCTTTCTTT; CDR3 protein: CASTTGASMNTEAFF
V gene: TRBV7-9; J gene: TRBJ1-1; D gene: TRBD1; clone size: .; CDR3 DNA: TGTTCCAGCAGCTTGAAGATTGGGCAACAGGGGGGGACTGAAGCTTTCTTT; CDR3 protein: CSSSLKIGQQGGTEAFF
V gene: TRBV4-3; J gene: TRBJ2-2; D gene: .; clone size: few; CDR3 DNA: TGCGCCAGCAGCCAAGCGGGAAACACCGGGGAGCTGTTTTTT; CDR3 protein: CASSQAGNTGELFF